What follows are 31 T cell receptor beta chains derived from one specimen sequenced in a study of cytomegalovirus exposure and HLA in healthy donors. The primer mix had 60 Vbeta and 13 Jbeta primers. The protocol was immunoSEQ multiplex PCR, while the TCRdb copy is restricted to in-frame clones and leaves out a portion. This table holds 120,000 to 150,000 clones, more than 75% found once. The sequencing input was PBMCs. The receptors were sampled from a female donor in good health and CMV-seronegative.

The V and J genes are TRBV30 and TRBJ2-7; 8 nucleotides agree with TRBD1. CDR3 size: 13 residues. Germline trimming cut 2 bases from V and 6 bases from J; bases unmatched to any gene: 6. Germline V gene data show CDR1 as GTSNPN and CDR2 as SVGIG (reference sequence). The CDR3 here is CAWSRAGGSEQYF. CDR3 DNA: TGTGCCTGGAGTAGGGCAGGGGGCAGCGAGCAGTACTTC.

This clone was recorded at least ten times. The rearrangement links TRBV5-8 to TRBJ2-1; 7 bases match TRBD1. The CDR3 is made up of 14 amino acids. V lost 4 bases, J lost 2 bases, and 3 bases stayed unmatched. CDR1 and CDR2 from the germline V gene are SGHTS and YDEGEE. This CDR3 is CASSHGTAYNEQFF. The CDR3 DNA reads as TGTGCCAGCAGCCATGGGACAGCCTACAATGAGCAGTTCTTC.

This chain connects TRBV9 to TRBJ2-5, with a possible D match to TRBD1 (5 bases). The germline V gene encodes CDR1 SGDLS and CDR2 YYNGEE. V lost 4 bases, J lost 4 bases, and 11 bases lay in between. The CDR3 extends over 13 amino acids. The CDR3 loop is CASSPHQGETQYF. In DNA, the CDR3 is TGTGCCAGCAGCCCCCACCAGGGAGAGACCCAGTACTTC.

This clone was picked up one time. This chain's CDR3 is CASSLVRGGPETQYF. The CDR3 nucleotides read TGTGCCAGCAGCTTAGTGCGGGGGGGCCCGGAGACCCAGTACTTC. V is TRBV7-2 and J is TRBJ2-5; 9 positions match TRBD2. Germline V gene sequence: CDR1 SGHTA, CDR2 FQGNSA. J was trimmed by 5 bases and V by 1 base; bases with no gene match: 5. This CDR3 is 15 amino acids long.

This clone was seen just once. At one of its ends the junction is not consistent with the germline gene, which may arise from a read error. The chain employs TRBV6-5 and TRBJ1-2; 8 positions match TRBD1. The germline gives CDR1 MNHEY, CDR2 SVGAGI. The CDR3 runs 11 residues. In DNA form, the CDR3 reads TGTGCCAGCAGTTACCGGGACAGGCCTTCCTTC. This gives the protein CASSYRDRPSF.

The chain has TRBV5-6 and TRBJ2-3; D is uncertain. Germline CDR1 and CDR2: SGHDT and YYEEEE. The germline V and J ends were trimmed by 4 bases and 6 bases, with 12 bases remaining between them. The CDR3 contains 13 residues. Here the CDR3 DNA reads TGTGCCAGCAGCCCTCTCGCCGGGGATACGCAGTATTTT. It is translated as CASSPLAGDTQYF.

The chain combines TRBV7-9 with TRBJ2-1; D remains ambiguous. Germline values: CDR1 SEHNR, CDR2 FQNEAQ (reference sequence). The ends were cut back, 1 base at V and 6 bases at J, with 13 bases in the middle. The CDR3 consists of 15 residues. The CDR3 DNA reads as TGTGCCAGCAGCTTAGGTCTACCCACCCTCAATGAGCAGTTCTTC. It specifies CASSLGLPTLNEQFF. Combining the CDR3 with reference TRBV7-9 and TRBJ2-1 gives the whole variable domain DTGVSQNPRHKITKRGQNVTFRCDPISEHNRLYWYRQTLGQGPEFLTYFQNEAQLEKSRLLSDRFSAERPKGSFSTLEIQRTEQGDSAMYLCASSLGLPTLNEQFFGPGTRLTVL.

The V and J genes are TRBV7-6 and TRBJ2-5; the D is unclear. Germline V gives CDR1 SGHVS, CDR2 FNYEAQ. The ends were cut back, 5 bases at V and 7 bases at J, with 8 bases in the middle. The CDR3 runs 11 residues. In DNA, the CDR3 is TGTGCCAGCAGCCTACGAGGGACCCAGTACTTC. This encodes CASSLRGTQYF.

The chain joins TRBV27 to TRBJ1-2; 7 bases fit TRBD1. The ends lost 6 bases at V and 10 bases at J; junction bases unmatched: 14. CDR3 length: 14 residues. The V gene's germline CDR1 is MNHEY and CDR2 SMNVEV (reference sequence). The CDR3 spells CASSRARGSRVYTF. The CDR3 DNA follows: TGTGCCAGCAGCCGAGCCAGGGGGTCCCGTGTCTACACCTTC.

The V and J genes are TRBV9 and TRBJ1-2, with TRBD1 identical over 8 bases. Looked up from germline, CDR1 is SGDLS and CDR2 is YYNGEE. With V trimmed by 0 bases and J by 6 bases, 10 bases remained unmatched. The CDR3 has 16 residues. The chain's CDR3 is CASSVDLNQGADGYTF. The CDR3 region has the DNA TGTGCCAGCAGCGTAGACCTGAATCAGGGGGCTGATGGCTACACCTTC.

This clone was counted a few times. This CDR3 is CASSPLVLRGRRYGYTF. The DNA for the CDR3 is TGTGCCAGCAGCCCTCTCGTCTTGAGGGGGCGTCGGTATGGCTACACCTTC. The chain is built from TRBV11-2 and TRBJ1-2, with 7 bases lining up with TRBD1. Per the germline V gene, CDR1 is SGHAT and CDR2 is FQNNGV. J was trimmed by 5 bases and V by 5 bases; bases with no gene match: 17. The CDR3 has 17 amino acids.

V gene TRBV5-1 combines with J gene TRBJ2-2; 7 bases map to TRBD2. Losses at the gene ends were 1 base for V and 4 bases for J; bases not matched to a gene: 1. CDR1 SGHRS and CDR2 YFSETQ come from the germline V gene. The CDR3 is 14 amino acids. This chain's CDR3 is CASSLPSGTGELFF. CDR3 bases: TGCGCCAGCAGCTTGCCTAGCGGCACCGGGGAGCTGTTTTTT.

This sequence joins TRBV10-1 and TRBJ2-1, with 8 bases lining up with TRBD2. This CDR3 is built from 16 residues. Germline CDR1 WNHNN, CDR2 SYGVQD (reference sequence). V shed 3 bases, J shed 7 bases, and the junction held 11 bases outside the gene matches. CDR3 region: CASSDGTGGVGNEQFF. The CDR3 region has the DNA TGCGCCAGCAGTGATGGGACGGGAGGGGTAGGAAATGAGCAGTTCTTC.

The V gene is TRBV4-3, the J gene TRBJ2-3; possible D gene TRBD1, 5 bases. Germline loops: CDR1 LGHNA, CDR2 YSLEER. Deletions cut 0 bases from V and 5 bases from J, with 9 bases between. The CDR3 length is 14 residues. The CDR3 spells CASSQEGVLDTQYF. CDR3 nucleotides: TGCGCCAGCAGCCAAGAAGGGGTATTAGATACGCAGTATTTT.

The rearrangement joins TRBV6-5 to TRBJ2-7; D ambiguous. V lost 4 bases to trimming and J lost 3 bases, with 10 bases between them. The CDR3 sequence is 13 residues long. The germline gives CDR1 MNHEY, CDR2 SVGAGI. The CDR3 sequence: CASSSSAFYEQYF. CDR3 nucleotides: TGTGCCAGCAGTTCTTCCGCGTTCTACGAGCAGTACTTC.

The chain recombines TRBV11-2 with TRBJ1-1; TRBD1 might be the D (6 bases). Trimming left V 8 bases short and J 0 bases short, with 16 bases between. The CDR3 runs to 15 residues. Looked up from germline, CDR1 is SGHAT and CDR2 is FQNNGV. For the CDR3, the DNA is TGTGCCAGCGGACGTCGGGGGGCCATGAACACTGAAGCTTTCTTT. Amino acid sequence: CASGRRGAMNTEAFF.

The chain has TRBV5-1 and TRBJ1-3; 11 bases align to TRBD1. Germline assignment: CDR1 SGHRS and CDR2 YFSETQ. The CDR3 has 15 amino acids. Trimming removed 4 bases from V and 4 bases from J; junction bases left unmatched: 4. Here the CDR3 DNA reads TGCGCCAGCAGCCTTAGGACAGGGGGCGGAAACACCATATATTTT. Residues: CASSLRTGGGNTIYF. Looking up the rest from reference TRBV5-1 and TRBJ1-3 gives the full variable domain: KAGVTQTPRYLIKTRGQQVTLSCSPISGHRSVSWYQQTPGQGLQFLFEYFSETQRNKGNFPGRFSGRQFSNSRSEMNVSTLELGDSALYLCASSLRTGGGNTIYFGEGSWLTVV.

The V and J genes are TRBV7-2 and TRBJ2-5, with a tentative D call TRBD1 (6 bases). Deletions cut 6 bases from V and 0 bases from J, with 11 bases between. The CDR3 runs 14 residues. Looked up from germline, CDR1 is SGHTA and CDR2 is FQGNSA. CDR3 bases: TGTGCCAGCAGGGTAGGACAGAACCAAGAGACCCAGTACTTC. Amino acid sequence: CASRVGQNQETQYF.

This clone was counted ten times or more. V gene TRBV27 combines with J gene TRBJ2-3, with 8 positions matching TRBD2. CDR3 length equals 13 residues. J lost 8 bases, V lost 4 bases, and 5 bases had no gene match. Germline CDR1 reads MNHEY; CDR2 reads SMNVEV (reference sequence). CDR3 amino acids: CASSSGGALTQYF. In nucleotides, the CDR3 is TGTGCCAGCAGTTCGGGGGGGGCGCTTACGCAGTATTTT.

The CDR3 spells CASKEFGGPVNYGYTF. In DNA, the CDR3 is TGTGCCAGCAAGGAGTTTGGGGGCCCTGTGAACTATGGCTACACCTTC. The V and J genes are TRBV28 and TRBJ1-2; a weak D match, TRBD1 (6 bases). V was pared by 7 bases and J by 2 bases, with 20 bases between. The CDR3 length is 16 residues. Germline V gene lookup returns CDR1 MDHEN and CDR2 SYDVKM.

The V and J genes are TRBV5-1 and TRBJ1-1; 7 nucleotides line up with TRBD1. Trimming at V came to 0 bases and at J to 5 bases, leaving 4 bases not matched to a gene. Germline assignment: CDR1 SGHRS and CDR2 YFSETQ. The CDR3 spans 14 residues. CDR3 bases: TGCGCCAGCAGCTTGGGACAGGGAGAAACTGAAGCTTTCTTT. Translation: CASSLGQGETEAFF. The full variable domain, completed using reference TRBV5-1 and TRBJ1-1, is KAGVTQTPRYLIKTRGQQVTLSCSPISGHRSVSWYQQTPGQGLQFLFEYFSETQRNKGNFPGRFSGRQFSNSRSEMNVSTLELGDSALYLCASSLGQGETEAFFGQGTRLTVV.

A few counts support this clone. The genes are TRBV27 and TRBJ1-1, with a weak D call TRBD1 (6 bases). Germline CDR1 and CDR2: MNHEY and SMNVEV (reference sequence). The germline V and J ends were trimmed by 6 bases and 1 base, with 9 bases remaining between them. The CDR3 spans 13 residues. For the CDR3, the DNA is TGTGCCAGCAGGCCGGGACAGAACACTGAAGCTTTCTTT. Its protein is CASRPGQNTEAFF.

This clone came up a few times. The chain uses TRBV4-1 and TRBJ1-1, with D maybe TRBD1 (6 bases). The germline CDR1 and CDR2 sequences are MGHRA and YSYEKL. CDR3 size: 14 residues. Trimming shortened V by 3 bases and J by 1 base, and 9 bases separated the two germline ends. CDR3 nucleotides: TGCGCCAGCAGCCACCGGACAGCGAACACTGAAGCTTTCTTT. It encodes CASSHRTANTEAFF.

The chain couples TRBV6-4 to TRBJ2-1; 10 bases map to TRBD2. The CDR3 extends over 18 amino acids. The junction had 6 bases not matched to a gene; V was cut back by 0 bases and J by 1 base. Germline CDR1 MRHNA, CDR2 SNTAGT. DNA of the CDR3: TGTGCCAGCAGTGACTCCTACCTAGCGGGGGAGTCCTACAATGAGCAGTTCTTC. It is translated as CASSDSYLAGESYNEQFF.

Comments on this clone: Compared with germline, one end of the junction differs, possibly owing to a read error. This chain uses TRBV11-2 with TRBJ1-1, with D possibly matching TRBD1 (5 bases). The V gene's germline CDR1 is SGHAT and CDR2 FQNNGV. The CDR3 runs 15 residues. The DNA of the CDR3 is TGTGCCAGCAGCCTAGAGGGGAGGGGAGGGTCTGAAGCTTTCTTT. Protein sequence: CASSLEGRGGSEAFF.

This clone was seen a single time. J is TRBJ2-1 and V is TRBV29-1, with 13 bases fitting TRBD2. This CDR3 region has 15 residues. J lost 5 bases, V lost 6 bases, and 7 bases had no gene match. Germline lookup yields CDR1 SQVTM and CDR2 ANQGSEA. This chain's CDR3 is CSVVYGTSGNNEQFF. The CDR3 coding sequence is TGCAGCGTAGTCTATGGGACTAGCGGGAACAATGAGCAGTTCTTC.

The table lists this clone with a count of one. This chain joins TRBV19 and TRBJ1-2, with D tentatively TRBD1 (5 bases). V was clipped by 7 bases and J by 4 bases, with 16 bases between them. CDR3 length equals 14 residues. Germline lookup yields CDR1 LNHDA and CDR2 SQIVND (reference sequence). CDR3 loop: CASKKGTAGYGYTF. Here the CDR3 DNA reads TGTGCCAGTAAAAAAGGGACTGCTGGCTATGGCTACACCTTC. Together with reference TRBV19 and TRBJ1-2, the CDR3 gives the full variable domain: DGGITQSPKYLFRKEGQNVTLSCEQNLNHDAMYWYRQDPGQGLRLIYYSQIVNDFQKGDIAEGYSVSREKKESFPLTVTSAQKNPTAFYLCASKKGTAGYGYTFGSGTRLTVV.

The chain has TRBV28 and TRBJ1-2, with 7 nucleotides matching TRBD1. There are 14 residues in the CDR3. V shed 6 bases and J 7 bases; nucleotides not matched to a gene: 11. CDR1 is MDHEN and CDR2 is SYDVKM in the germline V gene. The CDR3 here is CASSLGQAEGGYTF. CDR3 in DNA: TGTGCCAGCAGCTTAGGACAGGCAGAGGGTGGCTACACCTTC.

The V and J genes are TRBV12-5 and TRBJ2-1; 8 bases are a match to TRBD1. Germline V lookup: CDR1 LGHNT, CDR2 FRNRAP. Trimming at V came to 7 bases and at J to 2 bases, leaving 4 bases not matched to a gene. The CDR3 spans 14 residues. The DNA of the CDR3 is TGTGCTAGTGACCCAGGGGGCGCCTACAATGAGCAGTTCTTC. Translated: CASDPGGAYNEQFF.

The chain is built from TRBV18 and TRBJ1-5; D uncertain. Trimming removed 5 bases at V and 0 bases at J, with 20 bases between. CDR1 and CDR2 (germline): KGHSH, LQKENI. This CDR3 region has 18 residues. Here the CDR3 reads CASSTGPPRGNSNQPQHF. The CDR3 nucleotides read TGTGCCAGCTCAACCGGGCCCCCTCGGGGAAATAGCAATCAGCCCCAGCATTTT.

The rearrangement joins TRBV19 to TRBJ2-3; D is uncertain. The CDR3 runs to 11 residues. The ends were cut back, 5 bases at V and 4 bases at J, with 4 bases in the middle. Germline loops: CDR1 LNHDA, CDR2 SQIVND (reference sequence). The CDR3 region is CASSSADTQYF. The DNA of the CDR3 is TGTGCCAGTAGTTCGGCAGATACGCAGTATTTT.